The rows below give T cell receptor beta chains drawn from one sample of a study of blood T cell repertoires in COVID-19. Using immunoSEQ multiplex PCR, the repertoire was profiled, and TCRdb retains in-frame clones only, with some absent. The sample holds 150,000 or so clones; roughly nine tenths are singletons and the top ten take 15% to 20%. Sequencing input: peripheral blood. Receptors were obtained from a man between 60 and 75 years old with active or convalescent COVID-19. The CDR3 runs from the conserved cysteine through the conserved F or W. A D gene is named only where the DNA matches it firmly. Clone size, where shown, is once, few, many, or a class for clones that have expanded.

V gene	clone size	CDR3 length	D gene	J gene	CDR3 DNA	CDR3 protein
TRBV10-3	-	18	-	TRBJ2-6	TGTGCCATCAGTGCGGAGGGCAGCCTGACCTTTGGGGCCAACGTCCTGACTTTC	CAISAEGSLTFGANVLTF
TRBV5-1	-	14	-	TRBJ2-5	TGCGCCAGCACGGGACAACTATCGCAAGAGACCCAGTACTTC	CASTGQLSQETQYF
TRBV5-1	-	14	-	TRBJ2-1	TGCGCCAGCAGCCCCTCAGCAGGGTTCGATGAGCAGTTCTTC	CASSPSAGFDEQFF
TRBV28	-	15	TRBD1	TRBJ1-6	TGTGCCAGCAGTTCTCCAGACAGGGTGAATTCACCCCTCCACTTT	CASSSPDRVNSPLHF
TRBV6-5	-	16	-	TRBJ1-5	TGTGCCAGCAGTTACTCCCCCGCCGGTAGCAATCAGCCCCAGCATTTT	CASSYSPAGSNQPQHF
TRBV20-1	once	11	-	TRBJ1-1	TGCAGTGCTAGGCGCGGGGTTGAGGCTTTCTTT	CSARRGVEAFF
TRBV11-3	-	13	-	TRBJ1-1	TGTGCCAGCAGCTTTGCGGCGAACACTGAAGCTTTCTTT	CASSFAANTEAFF
TRBV10-1	few	13	-	TRBJ1-2	TGCGCCAGCAGTGAGGAGACAGGTTATGGCTACACCTTC	CASSEETGYGYTF
TRBV6-1	-	18	TRBD2	TRBJ2-1	TGTGCCAGCAGTGAAGCACCTAGCGGGGGGGCCTCCTACAATGAGCAGTTCTTC	CASSEAPSGGASYNEQFF
TRBV19	-	19	TRBD2	TRBJ2-2	TGTGCCAGTAGGTCAGGGACTAGCGGCCCTACTCCGAACACCGGGGAGCTGTTTTTT	CASRSGTSGPTPNTGELFF
TRBV27	-	14	-	TRBJ1-2	TGTGCCAGCAGTTTACAGGGAGGGGACTATGGCTACACCTTC	CASSLQGGDYGYTF
TRBV29-1	-	14	TRBD1	TRBJ1-3	TGCAGCGTTGGTGGGACAGGGGGTAGAAACACCATATATTTT	CSVGGTGGRNTIYF
TRBV12-5	-	15	-	TRBJ1-1	TGTGCTAGTGGTTTGGACATTCTGCTGAACACTGAAGCTTTCTTT	CASGLDILLNTEAFF
TRBV7-6	-	13	-	TRBJ2-3	TGTGCCAGCAGCTTAGTCTACACAGATACGCAGTATTTT	CASSLVYTDTQYF
TRBV7-2	-	14	-	TRBJ1-1	TGTGCCAGCAGCTTCAGGAGGGCGGACACTGAAGCTTTCTTT	CASSFRRADTEAFF
TRBV11-2	-	15	TRBD1	TRBJ2-7	TGTGCCAGCAGCTTAACGGGGACAGGACCTTACGAGCAGTACTTC	CASSLTGTGPYEQYF
TRBV7-2	-	19	TRBD2	TRBJ2-3	TGTGCCAGCAGCGCCCGAGGGACTAGCGGGCACCCTAGCACAGATACGCAGTATTTT	CASSARGTSGHPSTDTQYF
TRBV23-1	-	15	TRBD1	TRBJ1-2	TGCGCCAGCAGTCAGCGGGACAGGGGTAACTATGGCTACACCTTC	CASSQRDRGNYGYTF
TRBV19	-	15	TRBD1	TRBJ2-3	TGTGCCAGTAGTATCGGCCAGGGGGCGACAGATACGCAGTATTTT	CASSIGQGATDTQYF
TRBV11-2	once	13	-	TRBJ1-1	TGTGCCAGCAGCTTCAGGAAGAACACTGAAGCTTTCTTT	CASSFRKNTEAFF
TRBV19	-	14	TRBD1	TRBJ1-3	TGTGCCAGTAGCGGACAGGGATATGGAAACACCATATATTTT	CASSGQGYGNTIYF
TRBV7-9	-	15	-	TRBJ2-5	TGTGCCAGCAGCTTAGTCGAGGGAATTCAAGAGACCCAGTACTTC	CASSLVEGIQETQYF
TRBV28	-	14	TRBD1	TRBJ1-2	TGTGCCAGCAGTACCGGACAGGGACGCTATGGCTACACCTTC	CASSTGQGRYGYTF
TRBV29-1	-	14	TRBD1	TRBJ2-7	TGCAGCGTTGACTTTGGGACAGGGATCGACGAGCAGTACTTC	CSVDFGTGIDEQYF
TRBV5-1	-	14	TRBD1	TRBJ2-1	TGCGCCAGCAGCTCGACAGGGGGTTACAATGAGCAGTTCTTC	CASSSTGGYNEQFF
TRBV7-8	-	14	TRBD1	TRBJ2-5	TGTGCCAGCAGCGAACAGGGGATTGGGGAGACCCAGTACTTC	CASSEQGIGETQYF
TRBV7-8	-	17	TRBD1	TRBJ1-2	TGTGCCAGCAGCTCAGGGACAGACGTAGCCTTTAACTATGGCTACACCTTC	CASSSGTDVAFNYGYTF
TRBV15	-	14	-	TRBJ1-5	TGTGCCACCAGTCTCGACAGTGTAAGTCAGCCCCAGCATTTT	CATSLDSVSQPQHF
TRBV5-1	-	13	-	TRBJ2-5	TGCGCCAGCAGCTCGGCGGGGCGGGAGACCCAGTACTTC	CASSSAGRETQYF
TRBV5-4	-	12	-	TRBJ1-1	TGTGCCAGCAGCTCGGACTGGAAGGAAGCTTTCTTT	CASSSDWKEAFF
TRBV6-5	-	14	-	TRBJ1-4	TGTGCCAGCCGAGCTGGGGGCGGCCAGATAAAACTGTTTTTT	CASRAGGGQIKLFF
TRBV18	-	13	-	TRBJ2-7	TGTGCCAGTCTAAGCCCAAATACCTACGAGCAGTACTTC	CASLSPNTYEQYF
TRBV15	-	16	-	TRBJ1-3	TGTGCCACCAGCAGAGATAAGGGGTACTCTGGAAACACCATATATTTT	CATSRDKGYSGNTIYF
TRBV19	-	20	TRBD2	TRBJ2-2	TGTGCCAGTAGTCCACCGGGCGCGTGGGGCGGGAGGCGATCGAGCGGGGAGCTGTTTTTT	CASSPPGAWGGRRSSGELFF
TRBV6-2/TRBV6-3	-	14	-	TRBJ1-1	TGTGCCAGCAGTTACTACGCAGGGCGCACTGAAGCTTTCTTT	CASSYYAGRTEAFF
TRBV7-2	-	15	-	TRBJ2-2	TGTGCCAGCAGCTTGGGAGTCTCGTTCACCGGGGAGCTGTTTTTT	CASSLGVSFTGELFF
TRBV2	-	14	-	TRBJ1-4	TGTGCCAGCAGTGGGGACACCTTTAATGAAAAACTGTTTTTT	CASSGDTFNEKLFF
TRBV29-1	-	14	-	TRBJ2-7	TGCAGCGTAACCTTAGTCCCGGGGGTGGTCGAGCAGTACTTC	CSVTLVPGVVEQYF
TRBV3-1/TRBV3-2	-	17	TRBD1	TRBJ2-6	TGTGCCAGCAGCCGGCGGGACAGGGGATCTGGGGCCAACGTCCTGACTTTC	CASSRRDRGSGANVLTF
TRBV3-1/TRBV3-2	-	14	-	TRBJ2-7	TGTGCCAGCAGCCACGAGGGGGAACCCTACGAGCAGTACTTC	CASSHEGEPYEQYF
TRBV6-5	-	14	-	TRBJ1-5	TGTGCCAGCAGTCTAAGACAGGCCCATCAGCCCCAGCATTTT	CASSLRQAHQPQHF
TRBV7-2	-	17	TRBD1	TRBJ1-5	TGTGCCAGCAGCTACGGGACAGGGGCTATCGGCAATCAGCCCCAGCATTTT	CASSYGTGAIGNQPQHF
TRBV14	-	13	-	TRBJ1-1	TGTGCCAGCAGCCAAGATCTGGTTTCTCGGGCTTTCTTT	CASSQDLVSRAFF
TRBV18	-	19	TRBD2	TRBJ2-3	TGTGCCAGCTCACCATTTGGACTAGCGGGGAAGTCTCGGGCAGATACGCAGTATTTT	CASSPFGLAGKSRADTQYF
TRBV7-9	once	15	-	TRBJ2-2	TGTGCCAGCAGCGAGGAACGCCCGAACACCGGGGAGCTGTTTTTT	CASSEERPNTGELFF
TRBV2	-	13	TRBD1	TRBJ1-1	TGTGCCGGGAGGAACAGGGGGCGATCTGAAGCTTTCTTT	CAGRNRGRSEAFF
TRBV5-1	-	15	-	TRBJ2-3	TGCGCCAGCAGCTTAGGTGGGGGAGGTAGGGATACGCAGTATTTT	CASSLGGGGRDTQYF
TRBV5-6	-	12	-	TRBJ1-2	TGTGCCAGCAGCTCTCGGGGCTATGGCTACACCTTC	CASSSRGYGYTF
TRBV6-1	few	14	-	TRBJ1-5	TGTGCCAGCAGTGAAGCTCTACCGGGGGGCCCCCAGCATTTT	CASSEALPGGPQHF
TRBV5-1	-	16	TRBD2	TRBJ2-5	TGCGCCAGCAGCCACCTAGCGGGAGGATTTGAAGAGACCCAGTACTTC	CASSHLAGGFEETQYF
TRBV27	-	16	-	TRBJ1-2	TGTGCCAGCAGTTTATCAGGGTTAGAGGGAATTGGGGGCTACACCTTC	CASSLSGLEGIGGYTF
TRBV18	-	15	-	TRBJ1-1	TGTGCCAGCTCACCACCGGTCAGTTCGAACACTGAAGCTTTCTTT	CASSPPVSSNTEAFF
TRBV6-1	once	16	TRBD1	TRBJ1-1	TGTGCCAGCAGTGAAGCCAGACAGGGCCCCGCTCCTGAAGCTTTCTTT	CASSEARQGPAPEAFF
TRBV29-1	-	14	TRBD2	TRBJ2-3	TGCAGCGTTTCCAAAGCGGGACTCACAGATACGCAGTATTTT	CSVSKAGLTDTQYF
TRBV3-1/TRBV3-2	-	14	-	TRBJ2-3	TGTGCCAGCAGCCAAGAGACTGGGTCAGATACGCAGTATTTT	CASSQETGSDTQYF
TRBV29-1	-	15	-	TRBJ1-1	TGCAGCGTTGGCGAGGGGGGGATAGTGAACACTGAAGCTTTCTTT	CSVGEGGIVNTEAFF